Each of the 17 T cell receptor beta chains below was sequenced from the same sample in a study of early T cells in non-severe SARS-CoV-2 infection. Each CDR3 protein is one row after TCRdb ran MiXCR on the 5' RACE reads. The table lists more than 65,000 distinct CDR3 sequences, around 14% of them singletons. Sequenced material: whole blood. The source of these receptors is an adult who was a healthcare worker with PCR-confirmed SARS-CoV-2 infection or an uninfected control (not recorded which).

This clonotype came up many times. CDR3 amino acids: CASSPSGKTDTQYF. CDR3 nucleotide sequence: TGTGCCAGCTCACCATCGGGGAAAACAGATACGCAGTATTTT. J is TRBJ2-3 and V is TRBV18, with D perhaps TRBD2 (5 bases). The CDR3 has 14 amino acids. V lost 2 bases to trimming and J lost 3 bases, with 9 bases between them. CDR1 is KGHSH, CDR2 LQKENI, per germline.

This clonotype was picked up a small number of times. This chain links TRBV7-9 with TRBJ2-1, with a weak D call TRBD1 (6 bases). V was cut by 8 bases and J by 15 bases, with 20 bases left in between. The CDR3 runs to 12 residues. The germline gives CDR1 SEHNR, CDR2 FQNEAQ (reference sequence). The CDR3 DNA sequence: TGTGCCAGCGCCCCGTGGGGGCAGACCCCGTTCTTC. Residues: CASAPWGQTPFF.

The chain joins TRBV21-1 to TRBJ2-4. TRBV21-1 is listed as a pseudogene. The CDR3 sequence is 16 residues long. DNA of the CDR3: TGTGCCAGCAGCAAAGCGCAAGGCAGTCCCAAAAACATTCAGTACTTC. Translated, it gives CASSKAQGSPKNIQYF.

The chain couples TRBV6-5 to TRBJ1-1; D gene unclear. CDR3 length: 13 amino acids. Trimming cost V 5 bases and J 3 bases, with 10 bases left between them. Germline CDR1 MNHEY, CDR2 SVGAGI. CDR3 DNA: TGTGCCAGCAGTATGGGAGCGGACACTGAAGCTTTCTTT. It specifies CASSMGADTEAFF.

This clonotype has more than one count but fewer than ten. The rearrangement uses TRBV4-3 and TRBJ2-7; TRBD2 matches at 7 bases. In germline, CDR1 is LGHNA, CDR2 YSLEER. The CDR3 extends over 17 amino acids. Trimming cost V 4 bases and J 2 bases; bases outside gene matches: 14. The CDR3 protein is CASSPGVGEGLPYEQYF. CDR3 coding DNA: TGCGCCAGCAGCCCGGGAGTGGGGGAGGGCCTCCCCTACGAGCAGTACTTC.

This clonotype was observed at least ten times. V gene TRBV12-3 or TRBV12-4 combines with J gene TRBJ2-2; tentatively, D is TRBD2 (6 bases). V dropped 7 bases and J dropped 9 bases, with 12 bases sitting between them. The CDR3 is made up of 12 amino acids. CDR3: CASKLAVRELFF. The CDR3 nucleotides are TGTGCCAGCAAACTAGCTGTACGGGAGCTGTTTTTT.

This clonotype came up many times. This chain joins TRBV5-1 and TRBJ2-5; TRBD1 might be the D (6 bases). The germline V gene encodes CDR1 SGHRS and CDR2 YFSETQ. The CDR3 spans 12 residues. The V end lost 2 bases, the J end lost 5 bases, and 7 bases lay between the germline ends. Here the CDR3 reads CASSFDRETQYF. In nucleotides, the CDR3 is TGCGCCAGCAGCTTCGACAGGGAGACCCAGTACTTC.

This clonotype was observed at least ten times. The chain is built from TRBV29-1 and TRBJ1-3; D unresolved. Trimming pared 6 bases from V and 0 bases from J, leaving 6 bases between. CDR1 is SQVTM and CDR2 is ANQGSEA in the germline V gene. The CDR3 consists of 12 residues. Here the CDR3 reads CSVLSSGNTIYF. CDR3 in DNA: TGCAGCGTCCTCAGCTCTGGAAACACCATATATTTT. The variable domain in full, with the rest retrieved from reference TRBV29-1 and TRBJ1-3, is SAVISQKPSRDICQRGTSLTIQCQVDSQVTMMFWYRQQPGQSLTLIATANQGSEATYESGFVIDKFPISRPNLTFSTLTVSNMSPEDSSIYLCSVLSSGNTIYFGEGSWLTVV.

V is TRBV20-1 and J is TRBJ1-5; TRBD1 matches at 8 bases. The CDR3 is 14 amino acids. The germline CDR1 and CDR2 sequences are DFQATT and SNEGSKA (reference sequence). Trimming cost V 5 bases and J 9 bases; bases outside gene matches: 12. The CDR3 nucleotides read TGCAGTGCTTCACCGGGACAGGTTATCCGGCCCCAGCATTTT. Translated, it gives CSASPGQVIRPQHF.

This clonotype was seen a handful of times. This rearrangement joins TRBV5-1 to TRBJ2-3; maybe TRBD2 (6 bases). The CDR3 length is 15 residues. In germline, CDR1 is SGHRS, CDR2 YFSETQ. V gave up 5 bases and J gave up 4 bases, with 17 bases separating them. The CDR3 is CASRRDPSGADTQYF. The CDR3 DNA reads TGCGCCAGCAGGCGGGACCCCTCGGGGGCAGATACGCAGTATTTT.

This clonotype has only a few counts. V usage is TRBV2 and J usage is TRBJ2-2; 7 bases are a match to TRBD1. Trimming at V came to 8 bases and at J to 8 bases, leaving 8 bases not matched to a gene. In germline, CDR1 is SNHLY, CDR2 FYNNEI. CDR3 length: 13 amino acids. The CDR3 DNA is TGTGCCAGCGGTAGACAGGGATCAGGGGAGCTGTTTTTT. Protein product: CASGRQGSGELFF.

This clonotype was found a few times. This chain connects TRBV10-3 to TRBJ2-7, with 9 bases identical to TRBD2. The length of the CDR3 is 14 residues. Trimming took 5 bases from V and 2 from J; bases not matched to a gene: 4. Germline assignment: CDR1 ENHRY and CDR2 SYGVKD. The CDR3 protein is CAISRTSAAYEQYF. The CDR3 DNA follows: TGTGCCATCAGTCGGACTAGCGCGGCCTACGAGCAGTACTTC.

Only a few counts were recorded for this clonotype. The rearrangement joins TRBV12-3 or TRBV12-4 to TRBJ1-5, with D uncertain. Trimming pared 3 bases from V and 2 bases from J, leaving 11 bases between. This CDR3 region has 15 residues. The chain's CDR3 is CASSFLPQRNQPQHF. The DNA of the CDR3 is TGTGCCAGCAGTTTCTTGCCGCAACGCAATCAGCCCCAGCATTTT.

This sequence joins TRBV7-9 and TRBJ2-3; D is ambiguous. The CDR3 is made up of 12 amino acids. In germline, CDR1 is SEHNR, CDR2 FQNEAQ (reference sequence). The ends were cut back, 5 bases at V and 6 bases at J, with 9 bases in the middle. The DNA for the CDR3 is TGTGCCAGCAGCCCCCACTTTGATACGCAGTATTTT. This sequence encodes CASSPHFDTQYF.

This CDR3 is CSATRDEQFF. DNA for the CDR3: TGCAGTGCTACCCGGGATGAGCAGTTCTTC. J is TRBJ2-1 and V is TRBV20-1; D is ambiguous. In germline, CDR1 is DFQATT, CDR2 SNEGSKA (reference sequence). The CDR3 has 10 residues. Deletions cut 4 bases from V and 8 bases from J, with 6 bases between.

V is TRBV29-1 and J is TRBJ2-2, with D possibly TRBD2 on 6 matching bases. The V gene's germline CDR1 is SQVTM and CDR2 ANQGSEA. The length of the CDR3 is 14 residues. The germline V and J ends were trimmed by 5 bases and 2 bases, with 12 bases remaining between them. The DNA of the CDR3 is TGCAGCGTTACGGGACTTTTTAACACCGGGGAGCTGTTTTTT. Amino acids: CSVTGLFNTGELFF.

This clonotype was picked up a small number of times. The chain combines TRBV5-1 with TRBJ1-1; 9 bases map to TRBD1. The length of the CDR3 is 15 residues. The germline V gene has CDR1 SGHRS and CDR2 YFSETQ. The ends lost 0 bases at V and 5 bases at J; junction bases unmatched: 5. DNA of the CDR3: TGCGCCAGCAGCTTGGCCGGGACAGGGAATACTGAAGCTTTCTTT. Translation gives CASSLAGTGNTEAFF.